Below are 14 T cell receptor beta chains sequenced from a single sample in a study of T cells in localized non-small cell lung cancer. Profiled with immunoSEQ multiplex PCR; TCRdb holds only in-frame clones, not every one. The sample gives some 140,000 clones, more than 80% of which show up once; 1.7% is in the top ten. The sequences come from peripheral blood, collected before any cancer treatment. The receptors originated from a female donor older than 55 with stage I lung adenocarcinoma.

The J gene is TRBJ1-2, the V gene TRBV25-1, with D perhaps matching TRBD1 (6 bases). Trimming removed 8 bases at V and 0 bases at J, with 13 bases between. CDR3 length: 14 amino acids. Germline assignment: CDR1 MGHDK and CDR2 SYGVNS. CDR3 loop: CASQAGTPNYGYTF. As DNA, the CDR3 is TGTGCCAGCCAAGCGGGGACACCTAACTATGGCTACACCTTC.

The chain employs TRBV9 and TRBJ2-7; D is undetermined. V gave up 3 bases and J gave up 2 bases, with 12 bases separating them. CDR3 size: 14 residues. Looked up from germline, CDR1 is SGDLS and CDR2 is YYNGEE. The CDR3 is CASSESFVPYEQYF. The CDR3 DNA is TGTGCCAGCAGCGAATCGTTTGTCCCCTACGAGCAGTACTTC.

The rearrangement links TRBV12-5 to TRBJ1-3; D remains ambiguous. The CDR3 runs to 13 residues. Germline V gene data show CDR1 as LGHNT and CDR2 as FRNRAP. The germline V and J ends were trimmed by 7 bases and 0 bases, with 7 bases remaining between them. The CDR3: CASVPISGNTIYF. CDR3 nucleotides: TGTGCTAGTGTTCCGATCTCTGGAAACACCATATATTTT.

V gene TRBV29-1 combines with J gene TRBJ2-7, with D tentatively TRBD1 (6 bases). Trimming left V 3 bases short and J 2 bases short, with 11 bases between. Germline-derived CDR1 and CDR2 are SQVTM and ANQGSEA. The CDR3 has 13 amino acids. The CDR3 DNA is TGCAGCGTTGAGGGCAGGGGAACCTACGAGCAGTACTTC. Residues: CSVEGRGTYEQYF.

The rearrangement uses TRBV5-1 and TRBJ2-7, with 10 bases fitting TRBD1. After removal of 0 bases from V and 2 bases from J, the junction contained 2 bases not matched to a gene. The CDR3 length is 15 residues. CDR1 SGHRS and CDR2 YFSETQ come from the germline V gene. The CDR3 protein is CASSLGTGGAYEQYF. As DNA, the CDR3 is TGCGCCAGCAGCTTGGGGACAGGGGGGGCCTACGAGCAGTACTTC.

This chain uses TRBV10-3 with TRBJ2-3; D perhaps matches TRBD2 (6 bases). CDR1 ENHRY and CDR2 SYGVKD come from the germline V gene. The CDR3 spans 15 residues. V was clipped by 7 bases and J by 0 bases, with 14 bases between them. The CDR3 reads CAITPGGTSTDTQYF. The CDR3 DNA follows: TGTGCCATCACACCCGGGGGAACTAGCACAGATACGCAGTATTTT.

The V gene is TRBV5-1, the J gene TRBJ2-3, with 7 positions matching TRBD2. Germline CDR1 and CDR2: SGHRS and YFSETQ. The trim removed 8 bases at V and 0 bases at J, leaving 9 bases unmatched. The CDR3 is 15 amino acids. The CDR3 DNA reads TGCGCCAGTTCGACGAGCGGGGTTAGCACAGATACGCAGTATTTT. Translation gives CASSTSGVSTDTQYF.

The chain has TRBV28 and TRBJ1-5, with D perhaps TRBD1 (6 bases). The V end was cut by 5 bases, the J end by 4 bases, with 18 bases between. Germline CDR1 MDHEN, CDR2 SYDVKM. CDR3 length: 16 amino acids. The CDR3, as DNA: TGTGCCAGCAGTAGACCCGGGACAAGAGGAAATCAGCCCCAGCATTTT. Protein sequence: CASSRPGTRGNQPQHF.

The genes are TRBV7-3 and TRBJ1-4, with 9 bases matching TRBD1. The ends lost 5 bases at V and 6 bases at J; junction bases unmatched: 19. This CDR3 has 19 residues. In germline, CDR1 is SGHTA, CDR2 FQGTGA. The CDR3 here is CASSTTLWGQGRRDEKLFF. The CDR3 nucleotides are TGTGCCAGCAGCACAACCCTGTGGGGACAGGGAAGAAGGGATGAAAAACTGTTTTTT.

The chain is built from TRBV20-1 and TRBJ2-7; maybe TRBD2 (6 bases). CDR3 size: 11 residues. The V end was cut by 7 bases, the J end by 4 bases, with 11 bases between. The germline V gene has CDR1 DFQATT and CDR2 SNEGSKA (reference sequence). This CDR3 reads CSVTLAYEQYF. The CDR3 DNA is TGCAGTGTAACCCTAGCGTACGAGCAGTACTTC.

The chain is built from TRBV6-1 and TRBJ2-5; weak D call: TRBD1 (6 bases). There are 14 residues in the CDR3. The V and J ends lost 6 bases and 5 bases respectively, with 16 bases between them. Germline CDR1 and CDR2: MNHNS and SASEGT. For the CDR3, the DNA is TGTGCCAGCAGATTACAGGGTCCGGTGGAGACCCAGTACTTC. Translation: CASRLQGPVETQYF.

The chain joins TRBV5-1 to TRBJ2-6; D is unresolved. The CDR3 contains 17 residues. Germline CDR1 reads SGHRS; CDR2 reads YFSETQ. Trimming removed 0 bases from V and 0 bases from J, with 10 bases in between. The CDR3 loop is CASSLGLASSGANVLTF. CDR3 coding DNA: TGCGCCAGCAGCTTGGGTTTAGCAAGCTCTGGGGCCAACGTCCTGACTTTC.

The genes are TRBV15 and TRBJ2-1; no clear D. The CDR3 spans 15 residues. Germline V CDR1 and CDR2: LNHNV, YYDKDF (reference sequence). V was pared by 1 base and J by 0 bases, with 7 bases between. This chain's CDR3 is CATSRVGSSYNEQFF. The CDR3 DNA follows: TGTGCCACCAGCAGAGTCGGAAGCTCCTACAATGAGCAGTTCTTC.

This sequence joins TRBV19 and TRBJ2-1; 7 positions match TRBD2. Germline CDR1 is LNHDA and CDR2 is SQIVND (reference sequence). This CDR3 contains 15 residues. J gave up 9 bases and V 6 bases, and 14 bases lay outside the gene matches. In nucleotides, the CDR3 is TGTGCCAGTAGGGGACGGGAGGCCAGAAGCGGTGAGCAGTTCTTC. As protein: CASRGREARSGEQFF.